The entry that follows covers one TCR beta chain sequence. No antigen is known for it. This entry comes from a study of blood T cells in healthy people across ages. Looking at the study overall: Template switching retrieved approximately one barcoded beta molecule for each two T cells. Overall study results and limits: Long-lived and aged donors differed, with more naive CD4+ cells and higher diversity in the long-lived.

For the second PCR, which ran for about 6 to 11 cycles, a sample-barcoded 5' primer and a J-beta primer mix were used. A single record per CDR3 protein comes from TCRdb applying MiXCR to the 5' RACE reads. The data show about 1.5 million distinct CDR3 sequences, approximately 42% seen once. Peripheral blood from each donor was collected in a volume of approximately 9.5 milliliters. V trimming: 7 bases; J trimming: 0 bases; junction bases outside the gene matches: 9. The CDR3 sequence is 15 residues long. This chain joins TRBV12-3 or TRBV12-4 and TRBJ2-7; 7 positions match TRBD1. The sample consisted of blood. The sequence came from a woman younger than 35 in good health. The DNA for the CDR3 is TGTGCCAGCATCCCAGGACAGGCGCACTCCTACGAGCAGTACTTC. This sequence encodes CASIPGQAHSYEQYF.